A selection of T cell receptor beta chains follows, all from one sample in a study of Graves' ophthalmopathy and Graves' hyperthyroidism. TCRdb redid the calling of the multiplex PCR reads with MiXCR, one entry per CDR3 protein. The repertoire consists of about half a million distinct CDR3 sequences, with approximately 15% occurring once and the leading ten covering about 9.4%. Sequencing input: blood. These receptors were taken from a woman between 25 and 40 years old with Graves' ophthalmopathy. CDR3s include the opening cysteine and the closing phenylalanine or tryptophan. D genes are given only for firm matches. Size values are once, few and many counts, or a class for expanded clones, and some rows have none.

V: TRBV28; J: TRBJ1-2; D: -; size: many; CDR3: CASSLQPSHGYTF; DNA: TGTGCCAGCAGTCTACAACCCTCACACGGCTACACCTTC
V: TRBV28; J: TRBJ1-5; D: TRBD1; size: many; CDR3: CASSVPGQGAGQPQHF; DNA: TGTGCCAGCAGCGTCCCGGGACAGGGGGCAGGTCAGCCCCAGCATTTT
V: TRBV12-3/TRBV12-4; J: TRBJ2-7; D: -; size: -; CDR3: CASRSLSSYEQYF; DNA: TGTGCCAGCAGATCCTTGAGCTCCTACGAGCAGTACTTC
V: TRBV7-8; J: TRBJ2-7; D: -; size: many; CDR3: CASSLEEIGSYEQYF; DNA: TGTGCCAGCAGCTTAGAAGAGATCGGTTCCTACGAGCAGTACTTC
V: TRBV30; J: TRBJ1-2; D: -; size: many; CDR3: CAWSVLSNYGYTF; DNA: TGTGCCTGGAGTGTCCTCAGTAACTATGGCTACACCTTC
V: TRBV6-5; J: TRBJ1-6; D: -; size: many; CDR3: CASSYGTGTLSPLHF; DNA: TGTGCCAGCAGTTACGGGACCGGGACACTTTCACCCCTCCACTTT
V: TRBV12-3/TRBV12-4; J: TRBJ2-2; D: TRBD2; size: many; CDR3: CASSRGLAGGTGELFF; DNA: TGTGCCAGCAGCCGTGGACTAGCGGGAGGCACCGGGGAGCTGTTTTTT
V: TRBV28; J: TRBJ1-2; D: -; size: many; CDR3: CASRSQGNYGYTF; DNA: TGTGCCAGCAGATCCCAGGGGAACTATGGCTACACCTTC
V: TRBV6-1; J: TRBJ2-7; D: -; size: many; CDR3: CASSQGNEQYF; DNA: TGTGCCAGCAGCCAGGGGAACGAGCAGTACTTC
V: TRBV4-2; J: TRBJ2-2; D: TRBD2; size: many; CDR3: CASSQDRVRERTGELFF; DNA: TGTGCCAGCAGCCAAGATAGGGTGCGGGAGAGGACCGGGGAGCTGTTTTTT
V: TRBV7-2; J: TRBJ2-5; D: -; size: many; CDR3: CASSLVAETQYF; DNA: TGTGCCAGCAGCTTAGTGGCCGAGACCCAGTACTTC
V: TRBV5-1; J: TRBJ2-7; D: TRBD2; size: many; CDR3: CASSLTSGRSYEQYF; DNA: TGCGCCAGCAGCTTGACTAGCGGGAGATCCTACGAGCAGTACTTC
V: TRBV4-1; J: TRBJ2-5; D: TRBD2; size: many; CDR3: CASSQTITSGRETQYF; DNA: TGCGCCAGCAGCCAAACCATAACTAGCGGGAGAGAGACCCAGTACTTC
V: TRBV30; J: TRBJ1-1; D: -; size: -; CDR3: CAWSEGSNTEAFF; DNA: TGTGCCTGGAGTGAAGGATCGAACACTGAAGCTTTCTTT
V: TRBV7-2; J: TRBJ2-5; D: -; size: medium-sized; CDR3: CASSLTLGRQETQYF; DNA: TGTGCCAGCAGCTTGACCCTGGGCCGCCAAGAGACCCAGTACTTC
V: TRBV11-3; J: TRBJ2-5; D: -; size: many; CDR3: CASSFKFGTNQETQYF; DNA: TGTGCCAGCAGCTTTAAATTCGGGACCAACCAAGAGACCCAGTACTTC
V: TRBV20-1; J: TRBJ2-2; D: -; size: many; CDR3: CSARGLAIPGELFF; DNA: TGCAGTGCTCGAGGCCTAGCGATACCCGGGGAGCTGTTTTTT
V: TRBV9; J: TRBJ1-2; D: TRBD1; size: many; CDR3: CASSVRTGEGYTF; DNA: TGTGCCAGCAGCGTGCGGACAGGGGAAGGCTACACCTTC
V: TRBV3-1; J: TRBJ2-2; D: TRBD1; size: -; CDR3: CASSQPGQYTGELFF; DNA: TGTGCCAGCAGCCAACCGGGACAGTACACCGGGGAGCTGTTTTTT
V: TRBV28; J: TRBJ2-4; D: TRBD2; size: many; CDR3: CASSLFGTSGKNIQYF; DNA: TGTGCCAGCAGTTTATTCGGGACTAGCGGGAAAAACATTCAGTACTTC
V: TRBV29-1; J: TRBJ1-5; D: -; size: -; CDR3: CSVPSGGLINQPQHF; DNA: TGCAGCGTCCCTTCGGGGGGACTTATCAATCAGCCCCAGCATTTT
V: TRBV27; J: TRBJ1-2; D: TRBD1; size: many; CDR3: CASKKPTGTDGYTF; DNA: TGTGCCAGCAAGAAACCTACCGGGACAGATGGCTACACCTTC
V: TRBV6-7; J: TRBJ1-5; D: -; size: many; CDR3: CASSYSKTGHQPQHF; DNA: TGTGCCAGCAGTTACTCAAAAACAGGACACCAGCCCCAGCATTTT
V: TRBV6-2/TRBV6-3; J: TRBJ2-3; D: -; size: few; CDR3: CASSRQSTDTQYF; DNA: TGTGCCAGCAGTCGACAGAGCACAGATACGCAGTATTTT
V: TRBV11-2; J: TRBJ2-1; D: TRBD2; size: few; CDR3: CASSFGLAGDLSYNEQFF; DNA: TGTGCCAGCAGCTTTGGACTAGCGGGGGACCTCTCCTACAATGAGCAGTTCTTC
V: TRBV27; J: TRBJ1-1; D: -; size: many; CDR3: CASSDGWNTEAFF; DNA: TGTGCCAGTTCGGACGGATGGAACACTGAAGCTTTCTTT
V: TRBV30; J: TRBJ2-2; D: -; size: -; CDR3: CAWSVGPLAGELFF; DNA: TGTGCCTGGAGTGTTGGGCCCCTGGCCGGGGAGCTGTTTTTT
V: TRBV29-1; J: TRBJ2-5; D: TRBD1; size: -; CDR3: CIVARTGEEAQYF; DNA: TGCATCGTTGCAAGGACAGGGGAAGAGGCCCAGTACTTC
V: TRBV11-2; J: TRBJ1-2; D: -; size: many; CDR3: CASSSKIRWSDLYGYTF; DNA: TGTGCCAGCAGCTCCAAGATCCGCTGGTCGGACCTCTATGGCTACACCTTC
V: TRBV6-1; J: TRBJ1-1; D: TRBD1; size: once; CDR3: CASRKSSSGGRTEAFF; DNA: TGTGCCAGCAGGAAATCCTCGTCAGGGGGGCGTACTGAAGCTTTCTTT
V: TRBV28; J: TRBJ1-2; D: -; size: many; CDR3: CASSLKGLAGGYTF; DNA: TGTGCCAGCAGTTTGAAAGGTCTAGCAGGCGGCTACACCTTC
V: TRBV13; J: TRBJ2-7; D: -; size: few; CDR3: CASSPRSREQYF; DNA: TGTGCCAGCAGCCCGAGGAGCCGTGAGCAGTACTTC
V: TRBV12-3/TRBV12-4; J: TRBJ2-5; D: -; size: many; CDR3: CASTWGGGQETQYF; DNA: TGTGCCAGCACCTGGGGAGGGGGGCAGGAGACCCAGTACTTC
V: TRBV30; J: TRBJ1-2; D: -; size: many; CDR3: CAWSPQENYGYTF; DNA: TGTGCCTGGAGTCCGCAGGAGAACTATGGCTACACCTTC
V: TRBV12-3/TRBV12-4; J: TRBJ1-6; D: -; size: many; CDR3: CASSLDSGGNNSPLHF; DNA: TGTGCCAGCAGTCTGGACTCGGGGGGCAATAATTCACCCCTCCACTTT
V: TRBV4-2; J: TRBJ2-7; D: TRBD2; size: many; CDR3: CASSPGGGKGASGTYEQYF; DNA: TGTGCCAGCAGCCCCGGTGGGGGGAAGGGGGCTAGCGGGACCTACGAGCAGTACTTC
V: TRBV5-8; J: TRBJ2-5; D: TRBD2; size: -; CDR3: CASSFGGGLNPQETQYF; DNA: TGTGCCAGCAGCTTTGGGGGGGGACTCAACCCTCAAGAGACCCAGTACTTC
V: TRBV5-1; J: TRBJ1-6; D: -; size: many; CDR3: CASSLALDSSYNSPLHF; DNA: TGCGCCAGCAGCTTGGCGCTGGACAGCTCCTATAATTCACCCCTCCACTTT
V: TRBV20-1; J: TRBJ1-5; D: TRBD1; size: few; CDR3: CSARPGQSANQPQHF; DNA: TGCAGTGCTAGACCGGGACAGTCGGCGAATCAGCCCCAGCATTTT
V: TRBV5-1; J: TRBJ2-5; D: -; size: -; CDR3: CASSLALWDQETQYF; DNA: TGCGCCAGCAGCTTGGCCCTGTGGGACCAAGAGACCCAGTACTTC
V: TRBV3-1; J: TRBJ2-7; D: -; size: -; CDR3: CASSQRGPWEQYF; DNA: TGTGCCAGCAGCCAGAGGGGCCCGTGGGAGCAGTACTTC
V: TRBV20-1; J: TRBJ2-7; D: TRBD1; size: -; CDR3: CSATDRGDEQYF; DNA: TGCAGTGCTACGGACAGGGGGGACGAGCAGTACTTC
V: TRBV24-1; J: TRBJ1-5; D: TRBD1; size: -; CDR3: CATSDQGGQPQHF; DNA: TGTGCCACCAGTGACCAGGGGGGTCAGCCCCAGCATTTT
V: TRBV28; J: TRBJ2-5; D: -; size: many; CDR3: CASSLALTRETQYF; DNA: TGTGCCAGCAGTTTGGCCCTGACGAGGGAGACCCAGTACTTC
V: TRBV10-3; J: TRBJ1-5; D: -; size: many; CDR3: CATGTYNDQPQHF; DNA: TGTGCCACCGGGACCTATAATGATCAGCCCCAGCATTTT
V: TRBV28; J: TRBJ1-1; D: -; size: -; CDR3: CASRLGLMNTEAFF; DNA: TGTGCCAGCAGACTGGGACTCATGAACACTGAAGCTTTCTTT
V: TRBV4-2; J: TRBJ2-2; D: -; size: few; CDR3: CASSQRAVGNTGELFF; DNA: TGTGCCAGCAGCCAGAGGGCAGTAGGGAACACCGGGGAGCTGTTTTTT
V: TRBV12-3/TRBV12-4; J: TRBJ1-2; D: TRBD1; size: many; CDR3: CASGPTGGYGYTF; DNA: TGTGCCAGCGGGCCGACAGGGGGCTATGGCTACACCTTC
V: TRBV6-5; J: TRBJ2-2; D: -; size: many; CDR3: CASSYYTGELFF; DNA: TGTGCCAGCAGTTATTACACCGGGGAGCTGTTTTTT
V: TRBV6-5; J: TRBJ1-2; D: -; size: many; CDR3: CASSYSTGIRGYTF; DNA: TGTGCCAGCAGTTACAGCACAGGAATAAGGGGCTACACCTTC
V: TRBV2; J: TRBJ2-7; D: -; size: many; CDR3: CASGREQYF; DNA: TGTGCCAGCGGGCGCGAGCAGTACTTC
V: TRBV27; J: TRBJ2-7; D: TRBD1; size: many; CDR3: CASSSTGGYEQYF; DNA: TGTGCCAGCAGCTCCACAGGGGGCTACGAGCAGTACTTC
V: TRBV7-2; J: TRBJ1-1; D: -; size: many; CDR3: CASSPQGFATEAFF; DNA: TGTGCCAGCAGCCCCCAGGGCTTTGCCACTGAAGCTTTCTTT
V: TRBV29-1; J: TRBJ1-2; D: TRBD1; size: -; CDR3: CSVLGQIYGYTF; DNA: TGCAGCGTTCTGGGACAGATCTATGGCTACACCTTC
V: TRBV5-1; J: TRBJ1-1; D: -; size: many; CDR3: CASREAGRPNTEAFF; DNA: TGCGCCAGCAGGGAGGCAGGACGTCCAAACACTGAAGCTTTCTTT
V: TRBV30; J: TRBJ1-2; D: -; size: many; CDR3: CAWSVRLGDYGYTF; DNA: TGTGCCTGGAGTGTACGTTTGGGCGATTATGGCTACACCTTC
V: TRBV6-1; J: TRBJ2-2; D: TRBD1; size: many; CDR3: CASSGKATGLNTGELFF; DNA: TGTGCCAGCAGTGGAAAGGCGACAGGGCTAAACACCGGGGAGCTGTTTTTT
V: TRBV27; J: TRBJ1-5; D: -; size: few; CDR3: CASSTGPQHF; DNA: TGTGCCAGCAGCACGGGGCCCCAGCATTTT
V: TRBV20-1; J: TRBJ1-1; D: -; size: many; CDR3: CSARSQGGGEAFF; DNA: TGCAGTGCTAGGTCACAGGGTGGGGGTGAAGCTTTCTTT
V: TRBV11-2; J: TRBJ2-7; D: -; size: many; CDR3: CASSLDKGLPSYEQYF; DNA: TGTGCCAGCAGCTTAGATAAAGGACTGCCCTCCTACGAGCAGTACTTC